These 15 T cell receptor beta chains were sequenced from one sample in a study of control samples from healthy donors and cancer patients. Method: immunoSEQ multiplex PCR; TCRdb's copy keeps in-frame clones and lacks some. In the table there are around 95,000 clones, around four fifths of which are singletons. The source material was blood. The receptor source for this set is a man between 25 and 39 years old in good health.

The chain combines TRBV5-4 with TRBJ1-6; TRBD1 aligns across 8 bases. This CDR3 spans 15 amino acids. Germline CDR1 reads SGHNT; CDR2 reads YYREEE (reference sequence). V shed 4 bases and J 10 bases; nucleotides not matched to a gene: 10. This chain's CDR3 is CASSRDDRGPSPLHF. CDR3 DNA sequence: TGTGCCAGCAGCAGAGACGACAGGGGTCCATCACCCCTCCACTTT.

The V call is TRBV7-8, the J call TRBJ1-1, with TRBD1 as a possible D gene (6 bases). The V end was cut by 5 bases, the J end by 0 bases, with 13 bases between. The CDR3 length is 15 residues. The germline gives CDR1 SGHVS, CDR2 FQNEAQ. The chain's CDR3 is CASSTRQVLNTEAFF. The CDR3 nucleotides read TGTGCCAGCAGCACCCGACAGGTGCTGAACACTGAAGCTTTCTTT.

J is TRBJ1-5 and V is TRBV12-3 or TRBV12-4; D unclear. The CDR3 covers 13 residues. Trimming stripped 2 bases from V and 0 bases from J, with 2 bases between. The CDR3 protein is CASSLSSNQPQHF. CDR3 DNA sequence: TGTGCCAGCAGTTTAAGTAGCAATCAGCCCCAGCATTTT.

The rearrangement joins TRBV10-3 to TRBJ2-1, with TRBD2 identical over 8 bases. CDR1 is ENHRY and CDR2 is SYGVKD in the germline V gene. V lost 6 bases and J lost 4; bases outside the gene matches: 5. The CDR3 has 14 amino acids. The CDR3 sequence: CAIRSASGYNEQFF. CDR3 nucleotides: TGTGCCATCAGGAGCGCTAGCGGGTACAATGAGCAGTTCTTC.

The chain joins TRBV30 to TRBJ2-7; 9 bases match TRBD1. This CDR3 is 13 amino acids long. CDR1 and CDR2 (germline): GTSNPN, SVGIG (reference sequence). Germline trimming cut 5 bases from V and 4 bases from J; bases unmatched to any gene: 6. CDR3 nucleotide sequence: TGTGCCTGGGTCCCCGGGACAGGGTACGAGCAGTACTTC. Amino acid sequence: CAWVPGTGYEQYF.

This clone was detected many times. The identical CDR3 is also encoded by other nucleotide sequences in the sample. The gene calls are TRBV6-2 or TRBV6-3 and TRBJ1-2; D remains ambiguous. CDR3 length equals 14 residues. V was trimmed by 0 bases and J by 2 bases, leaving 7 bases between them. Germline V gene sequence: CDR1 MNHEY, CDR2 SVGEGT. CDR3 sequence (DNA): TGTGCCAGCAGTTACTCGGCCAGAAACTATGGCTACACCTTC. It codes for CASSYSARNYGYTF.

V and J are TRBV5-1 and TRBJ2-5, with TRBD1 matching over 7 bases. The CDR3 sequence is 15 residues long. Trimming cost V 4 bases and J 1 base; bases outside gene matches: 7. CDR1 is SGHRS, CDR2 YFSETQ, per germline. CDR3 loop: CASSLGQAPQETQYF. In DNA, the CDR3 is TGCGCCAGCAGCCTCGGACAGGCCCCCCAAGAGACCCAGTACTTC. Together with reference TRBV5-1 and TRBJ2-5, the CDR3 gives the full variable domain: KAGVTQTPRYLIKTRGQQVTLSCSPISGHRSVSWYQQTPGQGLQFLFEYFSETQRNKGNFPGRFSGRQFSNSRSEMNVSTLELGDSALYLCASSLGQAPQETQYFGPGTRLLVL.

This clone appeared once. This rearrangement joins TRBV5-5 to TRBJ2-1; 9 bases agree with TRBD2. The CDR3 runs to 18 residues. V lost 0 bases, J lost 3 bases, and 10 bases stayed unmatched. The V gene's germline CDR1 is SGHKS and CDR2 YYEKEE (reference sequence). In DNA, the CDR3 is TGTGCCAGCAGCTTGGCCGCTGGCGGGGGGGCCTTCTACAATGAGCAGTTCTTC. It is translated as CASSLAAGGGAFYNEQFF.

This chain joins TRBV13 and TRBJ2-4, with TRBD2 as a possible D gene (6 bases). Germline assignment: CDR1 PRHDT and CDR2 FYEKMQ (reference sequence). The CDR3 runs to 15 residues. Trimming removed 5 bases at V and 0 bases at J, with 11 bases between. The CDR3 spells CASSQTGLAKNIQYF. The CDR3 coding sequence is TGTGCCAGCAGCCAGACGGGACTAGCCAAAAACATTCAGTACTTC. The entire variable domain, with the rest obtained from reference TRBV13 and TRBJ2-4, is as follows: AAGVIQSPRHLIKEKRETATLKCYPIPRHDTVYWYQQGPGQDPQFLISFYEKMQSDKGSIPDRFSAQQFSDYHSELNMSSLELGDSALYFCASSQTGLAKNIQYFGAGTRLSVL.

V gene TRBV29-1 combines with J gene TRBJ2-7; TRBD1 might be the D (6 bases). Germline CDR1 is SQVTM and CDR2 is ANQGSEA. The CDR3 covers 12 residues. V lost 4 bases to trimming and J lost 2 bases, with 9 bases between them. In DNA, the CDR3 is TGCAGCGTTGGAACAGGGACCTACGAGCAGTACTTC. This translates into CSVGTGTYEQYF.

The CDR3 region is CASSPPWNRASEAFF. The CDR3 nucleotides read TGTGCCAGCTCACCACCGTGGAACAGGGCGTCTGAAGCTTTCTTT. The chain combines TRBV18 with TRBJ1-1; D might be TRBD1 (6 bases). The germline V and J ends were trimmed by 0 bases and 6 bases, with 14 bases remaining between them. CDR1 is KGHSH and CDR2 is LQKENI in the germline V gene. The CDR3 runs to 15 residues.

The chain uses TRBV10-3 and TRBJ1-1; D is ambiguous. Germline lookup yields CDR1 ENHRY and CDR2 SYGVKD. Trimming removed 7 bases at V and 1 base at J, with 16 bases between. The length of the CDR3 is 15 residues. CDR3 in amino acids: CAITTSGVPNTEAFF. The CDR3 DNA follows: TGTGCCATCACCACCTCGGGCGTCCCGAACACTGAAGCTTTCTTT.

The rearrangement links TRBV5-1 to TRBJ2-4; 8 positions match TRBD1. V lost 6 bases, J lost 3 bases, and 8 bases stayed unmatched. CDR3 length: 15 residues. Germline V gene lookup returns CDR1 SGHRS and CDR2 YFSETQ. The CDR3 is CASNPGGAGKNIQYF. CDR3 DNA sequence: TGCGCCAGCAACCCAGGGGGCGCGGGCAAAAACATTCAGTACTTC.

The chain combines TRBV2 with TRBJ2-1; 11 nucleotides agree with TRBD1. The J segment lost 8 bases and the V segment lost 7 bases, leaving 10 bases of the junction unmatched. From germline, CDR1 is SNHLY and CDR2 FYNNEI. The CDR3 is made up of 15 amino acids. CDR3 sequence reads: CASKEGTGGRDEQFF. CDR3 coding DNA: TGTGCCAGCAAGGAGGGGACAGGGGGTCGGGATGAGCAGTTCTTC.

The chain has TRBV9 and TRBJ2-7, with a possible D match to TRBD2 (6 bases). In germline, CDR1 is SGDLS, CDR2 YYNGEE. The V end was cut by 4 bases, the J end by 6 bases, with 20 bases between. This CDR3 has 15 residues. CDR3 loop: CASSSSWTILSEQYF. Here the CDR3 DNA reads TGTGCCAGCAGCTCCTCGTGGACTATTTTATCCGAGCAGTACTTC.